This passage covers 18 T cell receptor beta chains from one sample sequenced in a study of somatic mutations in cytotoxic T cells in rheumatoid arthritis. Only in-frame clones appear in the TCRdb table, and some are missing; sequencing was by immunoSEQ multiplex PCR. The sample records 7,000 to 9,000 clones, approximately 55% being singletons. The specimen sequenced was CD8+ T cells sorted from blood. The receptors originated from a woman aged 40 to 50 in good health.

This clone showed up just a few times. The rearrangement uses TRBV2 and TRBJ2-7, with 9 nucleotides matching TRBD2. V lost 11 bases, J lost 1 base, and 6 bases stayed unmatched. The germline gives CDR1 SNHLY, CDR2 FYNNEI. This CDR3 comprises 13 residues. CDR3 bases: TGTGCCGGTAGACTAGCGGAGTCCTACGAGCAGTACTTC. This sequence encodes CAGRLAESYEQYF.

This chain's CDR3 is CASSFRSGTDTQYF. CDR3 DNA sequence: TGCGCCAGCAGCTTTCGTTCTGGCACAGATACGCAGTATTTT. This chain connects TRBV5-1 to TRBJ2-3; D unclear. Trimming cost V 2 bases and J 1 base, with 8 bases left between them. In germline, CDR1 is SGHRS, CDR2 YFSETQ. The CDR3 covers 14 residues.

This clone has just a few counts. The V gene is TRBV7-9, the J gene TRBJ2-1, with 7 bases that match TRBD2. The germline V gene encodes CDR1 SEHNR and CDR2 FQNEAQ (reference sequence). CDR3 length: 11 residues. J was trimmed by 13 bases and V by 3 bases; bases with no gene match: 3. The CDR3 protein is CASSFGRRQFF. In DNA, the CDR3 is TGTGCCAGCAGCTTCGGGAGGCGCCAGTTCTTC.

V is TRBV28 and J is TRBJ2-1; tentative D call: TRBD2 (6 bases). In germline, CDR1 is MDHEN, CDR2 SYDVKM. Trimming pared 6 bases from V and 4 bases from J, leaving 16 bases between. This CDR3 has 15 amino acids. CDR3 loop: CASRYGGDAYNEQFF. The CDR3 DNA reads TGTGCCAGCAGATATGGCGGGGATGCATACAATGAGCAGTTCTTC.

The chain couples TRBV5-5 to TRBJ2-1, with D perhaps TRBD1 (6 bases). The V end was cut by 6 bases, the J end by 4 bases, with 17 bases between. Germline loops: CDR1 SGHKS, CDR2 YYEKEE (reference sequence). This CDR3 is built from 15 residues. This CDR3 reads CASTLTGYFYNEQFF. CDR3 in DNA: TGTGCCAGCACCCTGACAGGATACTTTTACAATGAGCAGTTCTTC.

This chain joins TRBV7-6 and TRBJ2-3; D unresolved. The germline V gene encodes CDR1 SGHVS and CDR2 FNYEAQ. The germline V and J ends were trimmed by 5 bases and 0 bases, with 12 bases remaining between them. This CDR3 is built from 15 residues. The CDR3 region is CASSPTDTSTDTQYF. CDR3 DNA: TGTGCCAGCAGCCCGACGGATACTAGCACAGATACGCAGTATTTT.

The chain has TRBV7-8 and TRBJ1-1, with 9 bases fitting TRBD1. Germline V gene sequence: CDR1 SGHVS, CDR2 FQNEAQ. Trimming removed 5 bases from V and 6 bases from J; junction bases left unmatched: 10. The CDR3 has 15 residues. The CDR3: CASSQRQGVLSEAFF. In DNA, the CDR3 is TGTGCCAGCAGCCAGCGACAGGGGGTTTTATCTGAAGCTTTCTTT.

This clone has a single count. The rearrangement uses TRBV30 and TRBJ1-3; no clear D gene. With 4 bases removed from V and 2 bases from J, the gap between germline ends came to 6 bases. Germline CDR1 GTSNPN, CDR2 SVGIG (reference sequence). The CDR3 consists of 12 residues. CDR3 residues: CAWTGTGNTIYF. The DNA for the CDR3 is TGTGCCTGGACCGGGACTGGAAACACCATATATTTT.

This clone has more than one count but fewer than ten. The V gene is TRBV19, the J gene TRBJ1-1; D is uncertain. Between the trimmed V and J ends, which lost 7 bases and 5 bases, there was a span of 17 bases. The germline gives CDR1 LNHDA, CDR2 SQIVND (reference sequence). The CDR3 runs 14 residues. CDR3 protein: CASNPSGFRTEAFF. The CDR3 DNA reads as TGTGCCAGTAACCCTTCGGGGTTCCGAACTGAAGCTTTCTTT.

In this sample, this clone turned up a few times. CDR3 in amino acids: CSVHSSTDTQYF. The CDR3 nucleotides read TGCAGCGTCCACTCTAGCACAGATACGCAGTATTTT. This chain joins TRBV29-1 and TRBJ2-3; D gene ambiguous. V lost 6 bases and J lost 0, with 7 bases in between. Germline loops: CDR1 SQVTM, CDR2 ANQGSEA. The CDR3 contains 12 residues.

This clone was seen a handful of times. This chain joins TRBV28 and TRBJ1-5; D possibly corresponds to TRBD1 (5 bases). CDR1 and CDR2 from the germline V gene are MDHEN and SYDVKM. The CDR3 covers 15 residues. Trimming removed 8 bases at V and 6 bases at J, with 20 bases between. The CDR3 nucleotides read TGTGCCAGCCGAGAGACAGTTTATAATACTCAGCCCCAGCATTTT. As protein: CASRETVYNTQPQHF. Full variable domain (missing parts from reference TRBV28 and TRBJ1-5): DVKVTQSSRYLVKRTGEKVFLECVQDMDHENMFWYRQDPGLGLRLIYFSYDVKMKEKGDIPEGYSVSREKKERFSLILESASTNQTSMYLCASRETVYNTQPQHFGDGTRLSIL.

The chain joins TRBV4-1 to TRBJ2-7; perhaps TRBD2 as D (5 bases). Germline CDR1 MGHRA, CDR2 YSYEKL. The V end was cut by 1 base, the J end by 4 bases, with 14 bases between. This CDR3 is 15 amino acids long. The CDR3 DNA follows: TGCGCCAGCAGCCAAGCGGACTTGGACCTTTACGAGCAGTACTTC. Translated: CASSQADLDLYEQYF.

J is TRBJ1-4 and V is TRBV11-2, with a weak D call TRBD1 (5 bases). V was cut by 5 bases and J by 8 bases, with 18 bases left in between. The CDR3 totals 15 residues. Germline lookup yields CDR1 SGHAT and CDR2 FQNNGV. CDR3 DNA: TGTGCCAGCAGCATACAGGCAGGTCCCACCGAAAAACTGTTTTTT. The encoded protein is CASSIQAGPTEKLFF.

Only a few counts were recorded for this clone. The chain couples TRBV4-2 to TRBJ1-5; a possible D gene is TRBD1 (5 bases). V dropped 1 base and J dropped 6 bases, with 7 bases sitting between them. CDR1 is LGHNA and CDR2 is YNFKEQ in the germline V gene. The CDR3 covers 13 residues. The chain's CDR3 is CASSQGQPQPQHF. The CDR3 nucleotides are TGTGCCAGCAGCCAAGGACAGCCTCAGCCCCAGCATTTT.

The chain is built from TRBV6-1 and TRBJ1-4; no clear D. CDR3 size: 13 residues. Trimming took off 3 bases at V and 8 bases at J, with 10 bases between the two ends. Per the germline V gene, CDR1 is MNHNS and CDR2 is SASEGT. CDR3 residues: CASSDAFEEKLFF. The CDR3 DNA is TGTGCCAGCAGTGATGCCTTCGAGGAAAAACTGTTTTTT.

This CDR3 is CASSMISGNSYEQYF. The CDR3, as DNA: TGTGCCAGTAGTATGATCAGCGGGAACTCCTACGAGCAGTACTTC. The rearrangement links TRBV19 to TRBJ2-7; TRBD2 matches at 7 bases. From germline, CDR1 is LNHDA and CDR2 SQIVND (reference sequence). V lost 3 bases and J lost 0; bases outside the gene matches: 5. This CDR3 region has 15 residues. The entire variable domain, with the rest obtained from reference TRBV19 and TRBJ2-7, is as follows: DGGITQSPKYLFRKEGQNVTLSCEQNLNHDAMYWYRQDPGQGLRLIYYSQIVNDFQKGDIAEGYSVSREKKESFPLTVTSAQKNPTAFYLCASSMISGNSYEQYFGPGTRLTVT.

V usage is TRBV4-2 and J usage is TRBJ2-1; D unresolved. Germline assignment: CDR1 LGHNA and CDR2 YNFKEQ. This CDR3 region has 12 residues. Trimming took off 0 bases at V and 10 bases at J, with 7 bases between the two ends. The CDR3 nucleotides read TGTGCCAGCAGCCAAGACGAAGGGGAGCAGTTCTTC. This translates into CASSQDEGEQFF.

The chain uses TRBV6-1 and TRBJ2-7; possibly TRBD2 for D (5 bases). The CDR3 runs 15 residues. The V end was cut by 4 bases, the J end by 1 base, with 14 bases between. In germline, CDR1 is MNHNS, CDR2 SASEGT. CDR3 DNA sequence: TGTGCCAGCAGTGTGATTGGCGGGTTATCCTACGAGCAGTACTTC. Amino acids: CASSVIGGLSYEQYF.